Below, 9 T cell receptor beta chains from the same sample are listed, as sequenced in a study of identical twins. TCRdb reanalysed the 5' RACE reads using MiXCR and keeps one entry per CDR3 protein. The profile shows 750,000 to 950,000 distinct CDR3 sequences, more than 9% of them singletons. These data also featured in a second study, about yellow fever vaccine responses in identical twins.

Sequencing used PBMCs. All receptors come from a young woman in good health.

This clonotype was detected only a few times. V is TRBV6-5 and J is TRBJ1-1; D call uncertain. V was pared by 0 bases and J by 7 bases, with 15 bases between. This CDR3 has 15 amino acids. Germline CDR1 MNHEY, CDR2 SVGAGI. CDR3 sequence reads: CASSYSSSVRGEAFF. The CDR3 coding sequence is TGTGCCAGCAGTTACTCATCTTCCGTCCGGGGTGAAGCTTTCTTT.

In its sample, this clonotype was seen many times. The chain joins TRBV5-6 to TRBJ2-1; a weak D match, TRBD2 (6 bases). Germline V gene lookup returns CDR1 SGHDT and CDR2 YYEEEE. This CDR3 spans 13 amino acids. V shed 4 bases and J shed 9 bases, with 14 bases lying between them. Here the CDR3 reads CASSTPYGGEQFF. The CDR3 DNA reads TGTGCCAGCAGCACCCCATACGGGGGTGAGCAGTTCTTC.

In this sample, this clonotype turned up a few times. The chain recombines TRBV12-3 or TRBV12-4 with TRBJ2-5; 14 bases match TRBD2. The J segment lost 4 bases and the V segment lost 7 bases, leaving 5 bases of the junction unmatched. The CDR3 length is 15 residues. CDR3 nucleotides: TGTGCCAGCACGACTAGCGGGGGGGTAGCAGAGACCCAGTACTTC. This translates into CASTTSGGVAETQYF.

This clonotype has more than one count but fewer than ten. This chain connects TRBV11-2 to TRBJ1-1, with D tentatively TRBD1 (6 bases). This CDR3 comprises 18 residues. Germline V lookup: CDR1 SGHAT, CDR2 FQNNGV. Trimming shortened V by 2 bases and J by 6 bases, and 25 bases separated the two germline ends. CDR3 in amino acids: CASSLFSPGGSVRPEAFF. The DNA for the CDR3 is TGTGCCAGCAGCTTATTCTCCCCCGGGGGCTCCGTGCGCCCTGAAGCTTTCTTT.

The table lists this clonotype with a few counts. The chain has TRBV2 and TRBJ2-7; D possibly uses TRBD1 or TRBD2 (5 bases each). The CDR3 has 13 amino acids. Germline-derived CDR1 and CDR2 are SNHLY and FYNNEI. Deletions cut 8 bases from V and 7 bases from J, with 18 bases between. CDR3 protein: CASRDGLSREQYF. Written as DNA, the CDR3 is TGTGCCAGCCGGGACGGCCTCTCTAGGGAGCAGTACTTC.

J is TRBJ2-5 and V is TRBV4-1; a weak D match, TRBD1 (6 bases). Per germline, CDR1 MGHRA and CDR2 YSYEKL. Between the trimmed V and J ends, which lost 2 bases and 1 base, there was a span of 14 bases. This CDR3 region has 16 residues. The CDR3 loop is CASSQPYTGLQETQYF. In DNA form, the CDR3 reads TGCGCCAGCAGCCAACCTTACACAGGGCTCCAAGAGACCCAGTACTTC.

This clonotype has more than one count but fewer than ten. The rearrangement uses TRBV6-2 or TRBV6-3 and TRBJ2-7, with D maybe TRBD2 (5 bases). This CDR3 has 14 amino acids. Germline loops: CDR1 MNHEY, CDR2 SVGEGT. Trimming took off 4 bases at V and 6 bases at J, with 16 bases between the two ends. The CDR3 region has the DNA TGTGCCAGCAGTTTCCCGTTTGGGAGTGGCGAGCAGTACGTC. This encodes CASSFPFGSGEQYV.

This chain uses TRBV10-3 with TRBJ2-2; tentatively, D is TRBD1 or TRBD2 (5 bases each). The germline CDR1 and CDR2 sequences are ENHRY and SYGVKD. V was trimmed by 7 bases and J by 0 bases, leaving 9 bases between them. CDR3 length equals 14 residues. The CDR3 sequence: CAITGTANTGELFF. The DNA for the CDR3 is TGTGCCATCACCGGGACGGCGAACACCGGGGAGCTGTTTTTT.

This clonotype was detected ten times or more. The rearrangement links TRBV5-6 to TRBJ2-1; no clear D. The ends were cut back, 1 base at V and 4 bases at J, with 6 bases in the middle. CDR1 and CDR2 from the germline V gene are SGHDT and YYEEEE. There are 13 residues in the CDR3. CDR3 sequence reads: CASSLILYNEQFF. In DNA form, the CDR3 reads TGTGCCAGCAGCTTGATTCTTTACAATGAGCAGTTCTTC.